Each of the 17 T cell receptor beta chains below was sequenced from the same sample in a study of CD8 T cells in Susac syndrome. With random hexamers, reverse transcription was performed on about 0.5 to 1 ug of RNA. TCRdb analysed the immunoSEQ multiplex PCR reads with MiXCR anew, one entry per CDR3 protein. This table holds around 160,000 distinct CDR3 sequences, 85% to 95% found once. The sample taken for sequencing was CD4+ T cells from PBMCs. These receptor sequences come from a human donor in good health.

The chain carries TRBV3-1 and TRBJ2-5; D ambiguous. V gave up 0 bases and J gave up 2 bases, with 13 bases separating them. CDR3 length equals 16 residues. Germline values: CDR1 LGHDT, CDR2 YNNKEL (reference sequence). CDR3: CASSQDVQEIQETQYF. As DNA, the CDR3 is TGTGCCAGCAGCCAAGATGTCCAGGAGATACAAGAGACCCAGTACTTC.

This rearrangement joins TRBV5-1 to TRBJ2-5; no firm D call. This CDR3 region has 12 residues. Germline V gene sequence: CDR1 SGHRS, CDR2 YFSETQ. Trimming removed 7 bases at V and 1 base at J, with 8 bases between. CDR3 sequence: CASAVGQETQYF. The DNA for the CDR3 is TGCGCCAGCGCGGTAGGCCAAGAGACCCAGTACTTC. Together with reference TRBV5-1 and TRBJ2-5, the CDR3 gives the full variable domain: KAGVTQTPRYLIKTRGQQVTLSCSPISGHRSVSWYQQTPGQGLQFLFEYFSETQRNKGNFPGRFSGRQFSNSRSEMNVSTLELGDSALYLCASAVGQETQYFGPGTRLLVL.

The chain carries TRBV12-3 or TRBV12-4 and TRBJ1-1; D remains unclear. V was clipped by 6 bases and J by 1 base, with 12 bases between them. The CDR3 is 14 amino acids. CDR3 amino acids: CASRQDTQNTEAFF. Written as DNA, the CDR3 is TGTGCCAGCAGGCAAGACACACAGAACACTGAAGCTTTCTTT.

V usage is TRBV12-3 or TRBV12-4 and J usage is TRBJ1-3; 7 bases line up with TRBD1. V lost 6 bases and J lost 2; bases outside the gene matches: 4. This CDR3 is 14 amino acids long. DNA for the CDR3: TGTGCCAGCAGCTCCGACAGGGCTGGAAACACCATATATTTT. Its translation is CASSSDRAGNTIYF.

As DNA, the CDR3 is TGTGCCAGCAGCTTAGATCTCGGTGCCACCGGGGAGCTGTTTTTT. It translates to CASSLDLGATGELFF. The V call is TRBV11-2, the J call TRBJ2-2; D is undetermined. CDR3 length: 15 amino acids. V was shortened by 0 bases and J by 4 bases, with 9 bases between the two germline ends. CDR1 is SGHAT and CDR2 is FQNNGV in the germline V gene.

The chain has TRBV9 and TRBJ2-7, with a weak D call TRBD2 (6 bases). The CDR3 consists of 13 residues. Germline lookup yields CDR1 SGDLS and CDR2 YYNGEE. The V gene lost 4 bases and the J gene lost 6 bases, with 14 bases spanning the gap. CDR3 amino acids: CASSSQEGTEQYF. CDR3 nucleotide sequence: TGTGCCAGCAGCTCACAGGAGGGAACCGAGCAGTACTTC.

The rearrangement links TRBV18 to TRBJ2-4, with TRBD2 matching over 9 bases. CDR1 is KGHSH, CDR2 LQKENI, per germline. This CDR3 spans 16 amino acids. Trimming at V came to 2 bases and at J to 0 bases, leaving 2 bases not matched to a gene. CDR3 residues: CASSPGSGRAKNIQYF. The DNA of the CDR3 is TGTGCCAGCTCACCAGGTAGCGGGAGAGCCAAAAACATTCAGTACTTC.

The chain couples TRBV5-4 to TRBJ2-5, with a possible D match to TRBD2 (5 bases). V dropped 0 bases and J dropped 1 base, with 7 bases sitting between them. Per the germline V gene, CDR1 is SGHNT and CDR2 is YYREEE (reference sequence). The CDR3 contains 14 residues. In nucleotides, the CDR3 is TGTGCCAGCAGCTTGGGGACTTCCCAAGAGACCCAGTACTTC. Translating gives CASSLGTSQETQYF.

The CDR3 DNA is TGTGCCAGCAGCTTAAAGCGGGGGGGCGTGGAGACCCAGTACTTC. As protein: CASSLKRGGVETQYF. The chain uses TRBV7-3 and TRBJ2-5; 10 positions agree with TRBD2. This CDR3 spans 15 amino acids. The germline gives CDR1 SGHTA, CDR2 FQGTGA. After removal of 1 base from V and 5 bases from J, the junction contained 4 bases not matched to a gene.

The chain employs TRBV5-6 and TRBJ2-5, with a weak D call TRBD1 (6 bases). CDR3 length: 15 residues. Germline V gene data show CDR1 as SGHDT and CDR2 as YYEEEE. V was pared by 0 bases and J by 6 bases, with 15 bases between. The CDR3 DNA reads TGTGCCAGCAGCTTGGGGCAGGGGAGTCAAAAGACCCAGTACTTC. This translates into CASSLGQGSQKTQYF.

The chain recombines TRBV3-1 with TRBJ2-5; D might be TRBD2 (5 bases). Per the germline V gene, CDR1 is LGHDT and CDR2 is YNNKEL (reference sequence). The CDR3 contains 15 residues. V was trimmed by 2 bases and J by 6 bases, leaving 16 bases between them. The CDR3 DNA is TGTGCCAGCAGCCAACTATCTAGAGGGTGGAAGACCCAGTACTTC. Its translation: CASSQLSRGWKTQYF.

The V call is TRBV7-9, the J call TRBJ2-3; D is unresolved. This CDR3 has 12 amino acids. Germline V gene sequence: CDR1 SEHNR, CDR2 FQNEAQ (reference sequence). The V and J ends lost 5 bases and 4 bases respectively, with 7 bases between them. CDR3 nucleotide sequence: TGTGCCAGCAGCATAAGTGCAGATACGCAGTATTTT. Translating gives CASSISADTQYF. Together with reference TRBV7-9 and TRBJ2-3, the CDR3 gives the full variable domain: DTGVSQNPRHKITKRGQNVTFRCDPISEHNRLYWYRQTLGQGPEFLTYFQNEAQLEKSRLLSDRFSAERPKGSFSTLEIQRTEQGDSAMYLCASSISADTQYFGPGTRLTVL.

The chain has TRBV7-9 and TRBJ1-1, with TRBD1 matching 7 bases. CDR1 SEHNR and CDR2 FQNEAQ come from the germline V gene (reference sequence). With V trimmed by 5 bases and J by 0 bases, 12 bases remained unmatched. The CDR3 is 17 residues long. CDR3 protein: CASSRDSKLFMNTEAFF. The CDR3 DNA sequence: TGTGCCAGCAGCCGGGACAGTAAACTTTTCATGAACACTGAAGCTTTCTTT.

This clonotype was counted a single time. V and J are TRBV20-1 and TRBJ2-4; 8 bases are shared with TRBD2. Germline CDR1 DFQATT, CDR2 SNEGSKA (reference sequence). The CDR3 covers 14 residues. V was pared by 0 bases and J by 8 bases, with 6 bases of the junction left unmatched. This CDR3 reads CSARDSGGSDIQYF. The CDR3 nucleotides are TGCAGTGCTAGAGATTCGGGGGGGTCAGACATTCAGTACTTC.

This chain connects TRBV5-6 to TRBJ2-3; D is unclear. V lost 0 bases and J lost 3, with 5 bases in between. Germline CDR1 reads SGHDT; CDR2 reads YYEEEE. This CDR3 comprises 13 residues. Here the CDR3 reads CASSLVGTDTQYF. CDR3 in DNA: TGTGCCAGCAGCTTGGTCGGAACAGATACGCAGTATTTT.

The gene calls are TRBV7-8 and TRBJ2-3; 12 positions agree with TRBD2. Germline values: CDR1 SGHVS, CDR2 FQNEAQ. The CDR3 spans 17 residues. V shed 3 bases, J shed 0 bases, and the junction held 4 bases outside the gene matches. CDR3 residues: CASSFLLAGGSTDTQYF. The CDR3 DNA follows: TGTGCCAGCAGCTTCCTACTAGCGGGGGGTAGCACAGATACGCAGTATTTT.

The chain has TRBV7-6 and TRBJ2-7; 9 nucleotides line up with TRBD2. The CDR3 length is 15 residues. Trimming cost V 5 bases and J 4 bases; bases outside gene matches: 9. CDR1 and CDR2 (germline): SGHVS, FNYEAQ. CDR3: CASSERSGGTYEQYF. The CDR3, as DNA: TGTGCCAGCAGCGAAAGGAGCGGGGGGACTTACGAGCAGTACTTC.